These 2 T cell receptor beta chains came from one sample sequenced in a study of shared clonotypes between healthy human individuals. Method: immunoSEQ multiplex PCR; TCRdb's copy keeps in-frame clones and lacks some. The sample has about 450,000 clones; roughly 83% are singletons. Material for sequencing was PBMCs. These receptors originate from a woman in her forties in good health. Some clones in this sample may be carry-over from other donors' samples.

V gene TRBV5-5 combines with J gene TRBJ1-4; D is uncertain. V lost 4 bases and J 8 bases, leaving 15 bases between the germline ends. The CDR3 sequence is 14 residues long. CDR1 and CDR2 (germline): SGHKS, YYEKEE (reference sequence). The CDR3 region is CASSPEGGGEKLFF. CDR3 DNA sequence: TGTGCCAGCAGCCCGGAGGGAGGCGGGGAAAAACTGTTTTTT. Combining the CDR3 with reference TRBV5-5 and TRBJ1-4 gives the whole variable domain DAGVTQSPTHLIKTRGQQVTLRCSPISGHKSVSWYQQVLGQGPQFIFQYYEKEERGRGNFPDRFSARQFPNYSSELNVNALLLGDSALYLCASSPEGGGEKLFFGSGTQLSVL.

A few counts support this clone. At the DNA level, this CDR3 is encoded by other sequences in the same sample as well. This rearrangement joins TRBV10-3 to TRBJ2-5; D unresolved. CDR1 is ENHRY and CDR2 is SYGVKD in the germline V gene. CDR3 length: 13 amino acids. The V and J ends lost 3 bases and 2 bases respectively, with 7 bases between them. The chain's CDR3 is CAISDGQQETQYF. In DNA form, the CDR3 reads TGTGCCATCAGTGATGGGCAGCAAGAGACCCAGTACTTC.